These T cell receptor beta chains were read from a single sample in a study of cytomegalovirus exposure and HLA in healthy donors. Profiled with immunoSEQ multiplex PCR; TCRdb holds only in-frame clones, not every one. The data hold 150,000 to 200,000 clones, with 68% observed a single time. Specimen: PBMCs. All receptors come from a man in his fifties or sixties in good health and CMV-seronegative. CDR3s include the opening cysteine and the closing phenylalanine or tryptophan. Each record gives: D gene, CDR3 length, V gene, clone size, J gene, CDR3 protein, CDR3 DNA. A D gene is named only where the DNA matches it firmly. Size values are once, few and many counts, or a class for expanded clones, and some rows have none.

NA	12	TRBV2	NA	TRBJ1-2	CASSVGDYGYTF	TGTGCCAGCAGTGTTGGAGACTATGGCTACACCTTC
TRBD1	15	TRBV7-9	NA	TRBJ1-2	CASSLTGGADYGYTF	TGTGCCAGCAGCTTAACAGGGGGCGCAGACTATGGCTACACCTTC
NA	13	TRBV27	NA	TRBJ1-3	CASSLYSGNTIYF	TGTGCCAGCAGTTTGTACTCTGGAAACACCATATATTTT
NA	13	TRBV28	few	TRBJ1-1	CASSPGRVTEAFF	TGTGCCAGCAGTCCCGGCAGGGTCACTGAAGCTTTCTTT
TRBD1	14	TRBV5-1	few	TRBJ2-3	CASSLGTVTDTQYF	TGCGCCAGCAGCCTAGGGACAGTCACAGATACGCAGTATTTT
NA	14	TRBV6-5	NA	TRBJ2-1	CASSSSVGNNEQFF	TGTGCCAGCAGTTCTAGCGTAGGAAACAATGAGCAGTTCTTC
TRBD2	17	TRBV7-6	NA	TRBJ2-3	CASRPGLAGATRNTQYF	TGTGCCAGCAGACCGGGACTAGCGGGGGCTACACGAAATACGCAGTATTTT
TRBD2	15	TRBV5-1	NA	TRBJ2-7	CASSFGAGASYEQYF	TGCGCCAGCAGCTTCGGGGCGGGAGCCTCCTACGAGCAGTACTTC
NA	18	TRBV4-1	NA	TRBJ1-3	CASSQDGREGGGGNTIYF	TGCGCCAGCAGCCAAGATGGGAGGGAAGGGGGTGGTGGAAACACCATATATTTT
TRBD1	18	TRBV4-1	NA	TRBJ1-6	CASSVTGGQSSYNSPLHF	TGCGCCAGCAGCGTTACAGGGGGGCAAAGCTCCTATAATTCACCCCTCCACTTT
TRBD1	16	TRBV5-1	few	TRBJ2-7	CASSLVKGQGGYEQYF	TGCGCCAGCAGCTTAGTTAAGGGACAGGGCGGTTACGAGCAGTACTTC
TRBD1	13	TRBV5-4	few	TRBJ2-7	CASSAGTGTEQYF	TGTGCCAGCAGCGCCGGGACAGGGACCGAGCAGTACTTC
NA	15	TRBV11-2	NA	TRBJ1-3	CASSTRDNSGNTIYF	TGTGCCAGCAGCACCCGGGATAACTCTGGAAACACCATATATTTT
TRBD2	14	TRBV28	NA	TRBJ2-3	CASSLTPAGDSQYF	TGTGCCAGCAGTTTGACCCCAGCGGGGGATTCGCAGTATTTT
TRBD2	16	TRBV4-2	NA	TRBJ2-2	CASSLGLAGITGELFF	TGTGCCAGCAGCCTAGGACTAGCGGGGATCACCGGGGAGCTGTTTTTT
NA	12	TRBV28	NA	TRBJ2-1	CASSLGAIEQFF	TGTGCCAGCAGCTTAGGGGCCATTGAGCAGTTCTTC
NA	12	TRBV6-1	NA	TRBJ2-7	CASSARGYEQYF	TGTGCCAGCAGTGCCCGGGGCTACGAGCAGTACTTC
NA	15	TRBV15	once	TRBJ1-2	CATSRDLVEHYGYTF	TGTGCCACCAGCAGAGATCTAGTGGAGCACTATGGCTACACCTTC
NA	15	TRBV5-5	once	TRBJ1-2	CASSFGFDGNYGYTF	TGTGCCAGCAGCTTCGGCTTCGACGGGAACTATGGCTACACCTTC
NA	15	TRBV11-2	NA	TRBJ2-1	CASSRQVSSYNEQFF	TGTGCCAGCAGCAGACAGGTCAGCTCCTACAATGAGCAGTTCTTC
TRBD1	15	TRBV9	NA	TRBJ1-6	CASSTGTGVNSPLHF	TGTGCCAGCAGCACCGGGACAGGGGTTAATTCACCCCTCCACTTT
NA	14	TRBV7-9	NA	TRBJ1-4	CASSSDRGGEKLFF	TGTGCCAGCAGCTCGGACCGGGGGGGAGAAAAACTGTTTTTT
TRBD2	15	TRBV5-1	NA	TRBJ2-1	CASSNGGVFSNEQFF	TGCGCCAGCAGCAATGGGGGGGTATTCAGCAATGAGCAGTTCTTC
TRBD1	14	TRBV12-5	once	TRBJ1-2	CASGPRTGLYGYTF	TGTGCTAGTGGTCCCCGGACAGGCTTATATGGCTACACCTTC
TRBD1	16	TRBV19	NA	TRBJ2-2	CASSEGTGALTGELFF	TGTGCCAGTAGTGAAGGGACAGGGGCTCTCACCGGGGAGCTGTTTTTT
NA	15	TRBV5-4	NA	TRBJ1-1	CASSLWEGVRTEAFF	TGTGCCAGCAGCTTGTGGGAGGGAGTGAGGACTGAAGCTTTCTTT
TRBD1	15	TRBV18	few	TRBJ2-2	CASSRDREKTGELFF	TGTGCCAGCTCCCGGGACAGGGAAAAAACCGGGGAGCTGTTTTTT
NA	14	TRBV7-2	NA	TRBJ1-2	CASSFIGTRNGYTF	TGTGCCAGCAGCTTCATTGGGACAAGAAATGGCTACACCTTC
NA	14	TRBV4-2	once	TRBJ2-5	CASSQGGNQETQYF	TGTGCCAGCAGCCAAGGAGGGAACCAAGAGACCCAGTACTTC
TRBD1	16	TRBV5-4	NA	TRBJ1-5	CASSLAGTGDNQPQHF	TGTGCCAGCAGCTTGGCCGGGACAGGGGACAATCAGCCCCAGCATTTT
TRBD2	14	TRBV11-2	NA	TRBJ2-7	CASSRSGGFNEQYF	TGTGCCAGCAGCCGAAGCGGGGGGTTCAACGAGCAGTACTTC
NA	15	TRBV19	many	TRBJ2-1	CASSIESGPPNEQFF	TGTGCCAGTAGTATTGAAAGCGGCCCGCCCAATGAGCAGTTCTTC
NA	13	TRBV5-1	few	TRBJ1-1	CASSLNTNTEAFF	TGCGCCAGCAGCTTGAACACGAACACTGAAGCTTTCTTT
NA	14	TRBV13	once	TRBJ1-5	CASSLGGSNQPQHF	TGTGCCAGCAGCTTAGGCGGTAGCAATCAGCCCCAGCATTTT
NA	14	TRBV6-5	few	TRBJ1-3	CASKVEGSGNTIYF	TGTGCCAGCAAAGTCGAGGGCTCTGGAAACACCATATATTTT
TRBD1	14	TRBV19	NA	TRBJ1-4	CATLDRGGNEKLFF	TGTGCCACCTTGGACAGGGGAGGAAATGAAAAACTGTTTTTT
TRBD1	17	TRBV12-5	NA	TRBJ1-5	CASGLADRGPGNQPQHF	TGTGCTAGTGGTTTGGCGGACAGGGGTCCCGGCAATCAGCCCCAGCATTTT
NA	16	TRBV6-5	once	TRBJ2-3	CASSSQGMTVTDTQYF	TGTGCCAGCAGTTCCCAGGGTATGACCGTCACAGATACGCAGTATTTT
TRBD1	14	TRBV2	NA	TRBJ2-3	CASRQGPSTDTQYF	TGTGCCAGCAGACAGGGGCCCAGCACAGATACGCAGTATTTT
TRBD2	15	TRBV4-1	NA	TRBJ2-1	CASSQSGAAGGEQFF	TGCGCCAGCAGCCAATCAGGGGCAGCGGGAGGTGAGCAGTTCTTC
NA	16	TRBV4-1	NA	TRBJ2-1	CASSQFPAGFYNEQFF	TGCGCCAGCAGCCAATTCCCGGCGGGGTTCTACAATGAGCAGTTCTTC
NA	15	TRBV28	NA	TRBJ1-4	CASSLPALGREKLFF	TGTGCCAGCAGTTTACCGGCTCTGGGGCGTGAAAAACTGTTTTTT
TRBD1	13	TRBV2	NA	TRBJ1-2	CASTPDRGDGYTF	TGTGCCAGCACCCCGGACAGGGGGGATGGCTACACCTTC
TRBD1	11	TRBV20-1	NA	TRBJ2-3	CSAQGTGTQYF	TGCAGTGCTCAGGGGACAGGGACGCAGTATTTT